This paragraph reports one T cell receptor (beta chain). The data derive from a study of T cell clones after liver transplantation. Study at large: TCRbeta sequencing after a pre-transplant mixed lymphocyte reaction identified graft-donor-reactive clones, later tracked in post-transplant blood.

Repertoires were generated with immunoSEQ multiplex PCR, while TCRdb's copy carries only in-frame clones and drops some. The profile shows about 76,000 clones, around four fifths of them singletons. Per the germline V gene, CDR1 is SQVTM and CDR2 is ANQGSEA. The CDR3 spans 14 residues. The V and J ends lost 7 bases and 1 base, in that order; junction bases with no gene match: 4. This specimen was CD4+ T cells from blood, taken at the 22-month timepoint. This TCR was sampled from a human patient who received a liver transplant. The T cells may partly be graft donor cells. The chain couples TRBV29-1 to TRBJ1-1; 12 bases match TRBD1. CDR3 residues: CSAVGQGANTEAFF. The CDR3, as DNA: TGCAGCGCCGTGGGACAGGGGGCGAACACTGAAGCTTTCTTT.